These T cell receptor beta chains were read from a single sample in a study of CD8 T cells in ankylosing spondylitis. TCRdb passed the 5' RACE reads through MiXCR, listing each CDR3 protein once. The sample holds hundreds of thousands of distinct CDR3 sequences; roughly 15% are singletons and the top ten take just over 1%. The sequencing input was blood, either unsorted or a sorted T cell fraction (not recorded which). Source of these receptors: a male donor with ankylosing spondylitis. Both conserved end residues are part of each CDR3. The D gene is left open where the match is weak. The listing skips clone size in some rows; elsewhere it reads once, few, many or a size class.

len: 13
d_gene: TRBD2
abundance: NA
v_gene: TRBV28
j_gene: TRBJ2-1
CDR3nt: TGTGCCAGCCGTCTAGCGGATTACAATGAGCAGTTCTTC
CDR3aa: CASRLADYNEQFF

len: 13
d_gene: NA
abundance: many
v_gene: TRBV20-1
j_gene: TRBJ2-3
CDR3nt: TGCAGTGCTAGAGCCTCCCCCGGAGATACGCAGTATTTT
CDR3aa: CSARASPGDTQYF

len: 15
d_gene: NA
abundance: few
v_gene: TRBV5-1
j_gene: TRBJ2-5
CDR3nt: TGCGCCAGCAGCATTACCTCCGGACAGAGCGAGACCCAGTACTTC
CDR3aa: CASSITSGQSETQYF

len: 14
d_gene: TRBD1
abundance: many
v_gene: TRBV5-1
j_gene: TRBJ1-2
CDR3nt: TGCGCCAGCAGCGTGGACAGGGGGCCGTATGGCTACACCTTC
CDR3aa: CASSVDRGPYGYTF

len: 14
d_gene: NA
abundance: NA
v_gene: TRBV5-8
j_gene: TRBJ1-2
CDR3nt: TGTGCCAGCAGCTTGGGATTGGGAAGCTATGGCTACACCTTC
CDR3aa: CASSLGLGSYGYTF

len: 15
d_gene: TRBD1
abundance: few
v_gene: TRBV4-3
j_gene: TRBJ1-5
CDR3nt: TGCGCCAGCAGCCAGGACAGGGCGAGGAATCAGCCCCAGCATTTT
CDR3aa: CASSQDRARNQPQHF

len: 15
d_gene: TRBD2
abundance: NA
v_gene: TRBV12-3/TRBV12-4
j_gene: TRBJ2-3
CDR3nt: TGTGCCAGCACCCCATCCGGGAGGGGAGGAGATACGCAGTATTTT
CDR3aa: CASTPSGRGGDTQYF

len: 15
d_gene: NA
abundance: NA
v_gene: TRBV20-1
j_gene: TRBJ1-3
CDR3nt: TGCAGTGCTCGGACAGAAAACTACTCTGGAAACACCATATATTTT
CDR3aa: CSARTENYSGNTIYF

len: 17
d_gene: NA
abundance: many
v_gene: TRBV4-1
j_gene: TRBJ2-3
CDR3nt: TGCGCCAGCAGCCAAGATCAGAGATCTAGGAGGCCAGATACGCAGTATTTT
CDR3aa: CASSQDQRSRRPDTQYF

len: 17
d_gene: NA
abundance: few
v_gene: TRBV21-1
j_gene: TRBJ2-5
CDR3nt: TGTGCCAGCAGCACTGGGGCCTATAGGACGGGAACCCGGACCCAGTACTTC
CDR3aa: CASSTGAYRTGTRTQYF

len: 17
d_gene: TRBD2
abundance: NA
v_gene: TRBV5-1
j_gene: TRBJ2-5
CDR3nt: TGCGCCAGCAGCTTGGCACTAGCGGGGGGGCAAGGAGAGACCCAGTACTTC
CDR3aa: CASSLALAGGQGETQYF

len: 18
d_gene: NA
abundance: many
v_gene: TRBV20-1
j_gene: TRBJ2-3
CDR3nt: TGCAGTGCTAGAGGGGTGTCCTGGAAAAGCGGAAGCACAGATACGCAGTATTTT
CDR3aa: CSARGVSWKSGSTDTQYF

len: 13
d_gene: NA
abundance: NA
v_gene: TRBV11-2
j_gene: TRBJ2-5
CDR3nt: TGTGCCAGCAGAGACCCGGGGAGTGAGACCCAGTACTTC
CDR3aa: CASRDPGSETQYF

len: 14
d_gene: NA
abundance: NA
v_gene: TRBV12-3/TRBV12-4
j_gene: TRBJ2-3
CDR3nt: TGTGCCAGCAGTCCTGGGACGGCCGCAGGTGCGCAGTATTTT
CDR3aa: CASSPGTAAGAQYF

len: 13
d_gene: NA
abundance: NA
v_gene: TRBV6-1
j_gene: TRBJ2-4
CDR3nt: TGTGCCAGCAGTGGACTGACAATAAACATTCAGTACTTC
CDR3aa: CASSGLTINIQYF

len: 11
d_gene: NA
abundance: NA
v_gene: TRBV25-1
j_gene: TRBJ2-7
CDR3nt: TGTGCCAGCACTCTCAGGGACGAGCAGTACTTC
CDR3aa: CASTLRDEQYF

len: 15
d_gene: NA
abundance: NA
v_gene: TRBV11-3
j_gene: TRBJ1-1
CDR3nt: TGTGCCAGCAGCTTATTCCTAGGGGGGAACACTGAAGCTTTCTTT
CDR3aa: CASSLFLGGNTEAFF

len: 13
d_gene: NA
abundance: many
v_gene: TRBV7-9
j_gene: TRBJ1-6
CDR3nt: TGTGCCAGCAGCTTGAGTGGGAATTCACCCCTCCACTTT
CDR3aa: CASSLSGNSPLHF

len: 15
d_gene: TRBD1
abundance: few
v_gene: TRBV5-1
j_gene: TRBJ2-1
CDR3nt: TGCGCCAGCACAAAAGAACCGGGACAGGGGACTGAGCAGTTCTTC
CDR3aa: CASTKEPGQGTEQFF

len: 13
d_gene: NA
abundance: few
v_gene: TRBV10-3
j_gene: TRBJ1-5
CDR3nt: TGTGCCATCAGTGAGTCGCAGAATCAGCCCCAGCATTTT
CDR3aa: CAISESQNQPQHF

len: 16
d_gene: TRBD1
abundance: NA
v_gene: TRBV6-1
j_gene: TRBJ2-1
CDR3nt: TGTGCCAGCGGCCGACAGGGGTCTACCTCCTACAATGAGCAGTTCTTC
CDR3aa: CASGRQGSTSYNEQFF

len: 16
d_gene: NA
abundance: NA
v_gene: TRBV4-1
j_gene: TRBJ2-7
CDR3nt: TGCGCCAGCAGCCAAGATACAGACAGTTTCACCTACGAGCAGTACTTC
CDR3aa: CASSQDTDSFTYEQYF

len: 15
d_gene: TRBD2
abundance: many
v_gene: TRBV12-3/TRBV12-4
j_gene: TRBJ2-1
CDR3nt: TGTGCCAGCAGGTCGCGGGGGGACCACGACAATGAGCAGTTCTTC
CDR3aa: CASRSRGDHDNEQFF

len: 16
d_gene: NA
abundance: NA
v_gene: TRBV7-9
j_gene: TRBJ1-2
CDR3nt: TGTGCCAGCAGCCCCCAAAGTTCCGGGGGGAACTATGGCTACACCTTC
CDR3aa: CASSPQSSGGNYGYTF

len: 17
d_gene: NA
abundance: NA
v_gene: TRBV27
j_gene: TRBJ1-6
CDR3nt: TGTGCCAGCAGTCCTCCCCCAAGGTCCAAACGTGATTCACCCCTCCACTTT
CDR3aa: CASSPPPRSKRDSPLHF

len: 15
d_gene: TRBD1
abundance: NA
v_gene: TRBV3-1
j_gene: TRBJ2-7
CDR3nt: TGTGCCAGCAGCCGGGTCCACAGGGGCTCCTACGAGCAGTACTTC
CDR3aa: CASSRVHRGSYEQYF

len: 16
d_gene: NA
abundance: few
v_gene: TRBV10-3
j_gene: TRBJ2-1
CDR3nt: TGTGCCATCAGCCTACAGGGTACCCAGATTAACAATGAGCAGTTCTTC
CDR3aa: CAISLQGTQINNEQFF

len: 14
d_gene: NA
abundance: few
v_gene: TRBV3-1
j_gene: TRBJ2-7
CDR3nt: TGTGCCAGCAGCCAACAAGGACACGGCGAGGAGCAGTACTTC
CDR3aa: CASSQQGHGEEQYF

len: 15
d_gene: TRBD2
abundance: NA
v_gene: TRBV7-3
j_gene: TRBJ2-7
CDR3nt: TGTGCCAGCAGCTCAACTAGCGGGGGTGGGGACGAGCAGTACTTC
CDR3aa: CASSSTSGGGDEQYF

len: 17
d_gene: TRBD2
abundance: NA
v_gene: TRBV4-2
j_gene: TRBJ2-5
CDR3nt: TGTGCCAGCAGCCAAGATGCTCTAGCGGGAGAAAGAGAGACCCAGTACTTC
CDR3aa: CASSQDALAGERETQYF

len: 13
d_gene: TRBD1
abundance: NA
v_gene: TRBV30
j_gene: TRBJ2-5
CDR3nt: TGTGCCTGCGGACAGGGGAACCAAGAGACCCAGTACTTC
CDR3aa: CACGQGNQETQYF

len: 12
d_gene: NA
abundance: NA
v_gene: TRBV19
j_gene: TRBJ2-3
CDR3nt: TGTGCCAGTAGTATCCGAGGCGGGCCGCAGTATTTT
CDR3aa: CASSIRGGPQYF

len: 15
d_gene: NA
abundance: few
v_gene: TRBV18
j_gene: TRBJ1-1
CDR3nt: TGTGCCAGCTCACCACCTGTCGTTGGCGGCACTGAAGCTTTCTTT
CDR3aa: CASSPPVVGGTEAFF

len: 16
d_gene: NA
abundance: NA
v_gene: TRBV5-6
j_gene: TRBJ2-6
CDR3nt: TGTGCCAGCAGCTTCATCGTCCACTCTGGGGCCAACGTCCTGACTTTC
CDR3aa: CASSFIVHSGANVLTF

len: 13
d_gene: NA
abundance: NA
v_gene: TRBV6-2/TRBV6-3
j_gene: TRBJ2-7
CDR3nt: TGTGCCAGCACCACTCTACTCGCCGGGGAGCAGTACTTC
CDR3aa: CASTTLLAGEQYF

len: 12
d_gene: NA
abundance: NA
v_gene: TRBV20-1
j_gene: TRBJ1-2
CDR3nt: TGCAGTGCTAGGGGCGGTAACTATGGCTACACCTTC
CDR3aa: CSARGGNYGYTF

len: 16
d_gene: TRBD1
abundance: NA
v_gene: TRBV7-8
j_gene: TRBJ1-6
CDR3nt: TGTGCCAGCAGCCTCGAGGGACAGCTCATAAATTCACCCCTCCACTTT
CDR3aa: CASSLEGQLINSPLHF

len: 14
d_gene: NA
abundance: few
v_gene: TRBV15
j_gene: TRBJ1-1
CDR3nt: TGTGCCACCAGCAGAGGAGGGTCGGGGACTGAAGCTTTCTTT
CDR3aa: CATSRGGSGTEAFF

len: 15
d_gene: TRBD2
abundance: once
v_gene: TRBV30
j_gene: TRBJ2-2
CDR3nt: TGTGCCTGGAGCTTAGCGGGGTTATACACCGGGGAGCTGTTTTTT
CDR3aa: CAWSLAGLYTGELFF

len: 14
d_gene: TRBD1
abundance: few
v_gene: TRBV20-1
j_gene: TRBJ2-3
CDR3nt: TGCAGTGCTAGAGCGGGACAGGGGGAGGGTACGCAGTATTTT
CDR3aa: CSARAGQGEGTQYF

len: 14
d_gene: NA
abundance: few
v_gene: TRBV10-2
j_gene: TRBJ2-2
CDR3nt: TGCGCCAGCAGTGAGTCTCAGAGGACCGGGGAGCTGTTTTTT
CDR3aa: CASSESQRTGELFF

len: 14
d_gene: TRBD2
abundance: NA
v_gene: TRBV4-2
j_gene: TRBJ2-1
CDR3nt: TGTGCCAGCAGCCAATCCGCGGGAGTGCATGAGCAGTTCTTC
CDR3aa: CASSQSAGVHEQFF

len: 14
d_gene: TRBD2
abundance: few
v_gene: TRBV4-3
j_gene: TRBJ2-7
CDR3nt: TGCGCCAGCAGCCAAGATACGACTAGCGGGAGGCAGTACTTC
CDR3aa: CASSQDTTSGRQYF

len: 14
d_gene: TRBD1
abundance: few
v_gene: TRBV11-2
j_gene: TRBJ2-1
CDR3nt: TGTGCCAGCAGCTTAGTGGGACAGGGGAGTGAGCAGTTCTTC
CDR3aa: CASSLVGQGSEQFF

len: 14
d_gene: TRBD1
abundance: few
v_gene: TRBV24-1
j_gene: TRBJ2-2
CDR3nt: TGTGCCACCAGTGACCCGACAGGGACCGGGGAGCTGTTTTTT
CDR3aa: CATSDPTGTGELFF

len: 14
d_gene: NA
abundance: few
v_gene: TRBV7-9
j_gene: TRBJ2-7
CDR3nt: TGTGCCAGCAGCTTAAAGGGTTTTGGTTACGAGCAGTACTTC
CDR3aa: CASSLKGFGYEQYF

len: 15
d_gene: NA
abundance: NA
v_gene: TRBV7-6
j_gene: TRBJ2-3
CDR3nt: TGTGCCAGCAGCTCCGACCCTAGGGGCACAGATACGCAGTATTTT
CDR3aa: CASSSDPRGTDTQYF

len: 12
d_gene: NA
abundance: NA
v_gene: TRBV14
j_gene: TRBJ2-1
CDR3nt: TGTGCCAGCAGCCAAATTTCCTACGAGCAGTTCTTC
CDR3aa: CASSQISYEQFF

len: 15
d_gene: TRBD2
abundance: NA
v_gene: TRBV5-1
j_gene: TRBJ2-5
CDR3nt: TGCGCCAGCAGCTTGGGCGGACTAGGCCAAGAGACCCAGTACTTC
CDR3aa: CASSLGGLGQETQYF

len: 13
d_gene: TRBD1
abundance: few
v_gene: TRBV6-1
j_gene: TRBJ2-5
CDR3nt: TGTGCCAGCAGTGGGGCAGGGGGCGAGACCCAGTACTTC
CDR3aa: CASSGAGGETQYF

len: 16
d_gene: TRBD1
abundance: many
v_gene: TRBV20-1
j_gene: TRBJ1-5
CDR3nt: TGCAGTGCTATCGGTGATCGGACAGGGCGGCATCAGCCCCAGCATTTT
CDR3aa: CSAIGDRTGRHQPQHF

len: 13
d_gene: NA
abundance: NA
v_gene: TRBV20-1
j_gene: TRBJ1-1
CDR3nt: TGCAGTGCTAGAATTGGAACGAACACTGAAGCTTTCTTT
CDR3aa: CSARIGTNTEAFF

len: 13
d_gene: NA
abundance: NA
v_gene: TRBV12-3/TRBV12-4
j_gene: TRBJ2-5
CDR3nt: TGTGCCAGCAGCCTATGGAAACAGGAGACCCAGTACTTC
CDR3aa: CASSLWKQETQYF

len: 12
d_gene: NA
abundance: few
v_gene: TRBV3-1
j_gene: TRBJ2-1
CDR3nt: TGTGCCAGCAGCCAAGATAGGGGTGAGCAGTTCTTC
CDR3aa: CASSQDRGEQFF

len: 15
d_gene: TRBD2
abundance: few
v_gene: TRBV20-1
j_gene: TRBJ2-1
CDR3nt: TGCAGTGCTACCGAGACTAGCGGGAGAGGGAATGAGCAGTTCTTC
CDR3aa: CSATETSGRGNEQFF

len: 11
d_gene: NA
abundance: many
v_gene: TRBV28
j_gene: TRBJ1-5
CDR3nt: TGTGCCAGCAGTCTTAACCGGGACAAATATTTT
CDR3aa: CASSLNRDKYF

len: 14
d_gene: TRBD1
abundance: many
v_gene: TRBV5-1
j_gene: TRBJ1-2
CDR3nt: TGCGCCAGCAGCTGGGGGACAGAAAACTATGGCTACACCTTC
CDR3aa: CASSWGTENYGYTF